This T cell receptor (beta chain) was sequenced for a study of cytomegalovirus exposure and HLA in healthy donors. Study-level points and caveats: Many donors shared some public TCRs, even though most TCR sequences were rare. Analyses of presence and absence presupposed an approximately uniform sequencing depth across donors. Both high specificity and high sensitivity reportedly marked the classifier's diagnosis of cytomegalovirus status. Productive rates of about 87% or about 30% were seen for most TCR beta V segments in an earlier analysis.

CDR1 and CDR2 from the germline V gene are SNHLY and FYNNEI. Losses at the gene ends were 0 bases for V and 8 bases for J; bases not matched to a gene: 6. The CDR3 contains 16 residues. This clone was detected a few times. Its antigen is not known. PCR involved 60 Vbeta and 13 Jbeta primers. Using immunoSEQ multiplex PCR, the repertoire was profiled, and TCRdb retains in-frame clones only, with some absent. The table has some 190,000 clones, about 79% seen once. The sequencing input was PBMCs. The sequence came from a man aged 18 to 35 in good health and CMV-seronegative. The chain employs TRBV2 and TRBJ2-1; 11 positions agree with TRBD2. CDR3 in DNA: TGTGCCAGCAGTGAAGCGGGGTTAGCGGGGGGGGATGAGCAGTTCTTC. Residues: CASSEAGLAGGDEQFF. The entire variable domain, with the rest obtained from reference TRBV2 and TRBJ2-1, is as follows: EPEVTQTPSHQVTQMGQEVILRCVPISNHLYFYWYRQILGQKVEFLVSFYNNEISEKSEIFDDQFSVERPDGSNFTLKIRSTKLEDSAMYFCASSEAGLAGGDEQFFGPGTRLTVL.